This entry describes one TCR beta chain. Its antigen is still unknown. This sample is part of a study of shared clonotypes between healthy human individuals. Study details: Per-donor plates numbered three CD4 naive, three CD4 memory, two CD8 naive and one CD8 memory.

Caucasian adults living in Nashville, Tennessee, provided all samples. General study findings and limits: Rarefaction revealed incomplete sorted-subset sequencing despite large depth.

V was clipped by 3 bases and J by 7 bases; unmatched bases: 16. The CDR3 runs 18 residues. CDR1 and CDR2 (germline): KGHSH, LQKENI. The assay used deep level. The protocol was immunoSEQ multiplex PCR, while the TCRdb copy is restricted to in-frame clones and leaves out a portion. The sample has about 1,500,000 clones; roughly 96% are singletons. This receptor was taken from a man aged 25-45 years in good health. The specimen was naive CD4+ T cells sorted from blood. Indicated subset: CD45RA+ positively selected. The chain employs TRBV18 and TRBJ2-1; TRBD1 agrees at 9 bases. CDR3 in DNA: TGTGCCAGCTCACCTCTTAATATCGGGGACAGGGTGTCAAATGAGCAGTTCTTC. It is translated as CASSPLNIGDRVSNEQFF.